The 26 T cell receptor beta chains reported below all come from one sample, sequenced in a study of T-cell reconstitution after alpha-beta-depleted transplantation in children. During its preparation, the TCRbeta library received unique molecular identifiers. TCRdb re-analysed the PCR reads in MiXCR, keeping a single row per CDR3 protein. Counted here are 130,000 to 150,000 distinct CDR3 sequences, 8.8% occurring once; the ten biggest clones make up 15% to 20%. The sequences come from PBMCs, mostly from graft donor cells, collected 180 days after TCRalphabeta/CD19-depleted stem cell transplant. These receptors originate from a female patient aged 2-10 years who had a stem cell transplant for congenital amegakaryocytic thrombocytopenia, so the T cells may come from the graft donor.

This clonotype was observed a handful of times. The chain employs TRBV30 and TRBJ1-4; D may be TRBD1 (5 bases). V lost 1 base, J lost 8 bases, and 17 bases lay in between. CDR1 is GTSNPN, CDR2 SVGIG, per germline (reference sequence). The CDR3 is 15 amino acids. CDR3 sequence: CAWSDWGREGEKLFF. The DNA of the CDR3 is TGTGCCTGGAGTGACTGGGGCAGGGAAGGGGAAAAACTGTTTTTT. The full variable domain, with the rest looked up from reference TRBV30 and TRBJ1-4, is SQTIHQWPATLVQPVGSPLSLECTVEGTSNPNLYWYRQAAGRGLQLLFYSVGIGQISSEVPQNLSASRPQDRQFILSSKKLLLSDSGFYLCAWSDWGREGEKLFFGSGTQLSVL.

The table lists this clonotype with many counts. The chain combines TRBV18 with TRBJ2-5; D gene uncertain. The CDR3 consists of 13 residues. The ends were cut back, 6 bases at V and 2 bases at J, with 10 bases in the middle. From germline, CDR1 is KGHSH and CDR2 LQKENI. The CDR3 spells CASSRDLQETQYF. CDR3 DNA: TGTGCCAGCTCTCGAGACTTGCAAGAGACCCAGTACTTC.

A remark on this clonotype: Sequence at one end of the junction differs from germline and may be a read error. The chain couples TRBV20-1 to TRBJ2-5; 9 positions agree with TRBD2. Per the germline V gene, CDR1 is DFQATT and CDR2 is SNEGSKA (reference sequence). The CDR3 sequence is 14 residues long. CDR3 in amino acids: CSARLAGTRETQSF. The CDR3 nucleotides read TGCAGTGCTAGGCTAGCGGGAACTCGCGAGACCCAGTCCTTC.

This clonotype came up many times. Here the CDR3 DNA reads TGCGCCAGCAGCAAAGCCGCGGGGGGGCCGTTCAGGAGCACAGATACGCAGTATTTT. As protein: CASSKAAGGPFRSTDTQYF. The chain combines TRBV5-1 with TRBJ2-3, with 9 bases lining up with TRBD2. This CDR3 region has 19 residues. Trimming cost V 4 bases and J 0 bases; bases outside gene matches: 15. Germline CDR1 is SGHRS and CDR2 is YFSETQ.

This clonotype was seen many times. This rearrangement joins TRBV5-1 to TRBJ2-3; 7 bases align to TRBD2. CDR3 size: 17 residues. Germline CDR1 SGHRS, CDR2 YFSETQ. V lost 5 bases to trimming and J lost 6 bases; unmatched junction nucleotides: 18. CDR3 protein: CASRTGGWPGTSDTQYF. The CDR3 coding sequence is TGCGCCAGCAGAACCGGGGGGTGGCCAGGGACCTCGGATACGCAGTATTTT.

This clonotype was found a few times. V gene TRBV10-3 combines with J gene TRBJ2-1, with 8 positions matching TRBD2. Germline-derived CDR1 and CDR2 are ENHRY and SYGVKD. The CDR3 length is 15 residues. Trimming took 4 bases from V and 1 from J; bases not matched to a gene: 3. CDR3 in DNA: TGTGCCATCAGTGCCCCGGGGGGGTCCTACAATGAGCAGTTCTTC. Translated, it gives CAISAPGGSYNEQFF.

Details on this clonotype: Germline and junction disagree at one end, which may indicate a read error. The V gene is TRBV5-6, the J gene TRBJ1-1; weak D call: TRBD1 (5 bases). The CDR3 contains 16 residues. Germline CDR1 SGHDT, CDR2 YYEEEE. CDR3: CASSPVGTEAGGESFF. CDR3 in DNA: TGTGCCAGCAGCCCCGTTGGGACGGAGGCTGGCGGTGAATCTTTCTTT.

This clonotype was seen ten or more times. V and J are TRBV7-6 and TRBJ1-5; D is unclear. V lost 5 bases and J 4 bases, leaving 9 bases between the germline ends. Per the germline V gene, CDR1 is SGHVS and CDR2 is FNYEAQ. This CDR3 spans 13 amino acids. CDR3 sequence reads: CASSRRANQPQHF. The CDR3, as DNA: TGTGCCAGCAGCCGAAGAGCGAATCAGCCCCAGCATTTT.

This clonotype was picked up many times. The chain recombines TRBV5-1 with TRBJ1-4; 12 bases match TRBD1. Unmatched junction bases numbered 7, after V lost 5 bases and J lost 8 bases. From germline, CDR1 is SGHRS and CDR2 YFSETQ. This CDR3 spans 15 amino acids. The CDR3 DNA is TGCGCCAGCAGATTGTGGGGGACAGGGGGCGAAAAACTGTTTTTT. This encodes CASRLWGTGGEKLFF.

This clonotype has ten or more counts. The V call is TRBV28, the J call TRBJ2-5; TRBD1 aligns across 8 bases. J was trimmed by 2 bases and V by 8 bases; bases with no gene match: 4. In germline, CDR1 is MDHEN, CDR2 SYDVKM. The CDR3 totals 13 residues. In DNA form, the CDR3 reads TGTGCCAGCCGTACAGGGGGGCAAGAGACCCAGTACTTC. As protein: CASRTGGQETQYF.

The V gene is TRBV4-2, the J gene TRBJ2-7, with D possibly matching TRBD2 (6 bases). Germline-derived CDR1 and CDR2 are LGHNA and YNFKEQ. The length of the CDR3 is 15 residues. V lost 5 bases, J lost 4 bases, and 18 bases lay in between. In nucleotides, the CDR3 is TGTGCCAGCAGCAAAATTGGGGGGAGCGAGTACGAGCAGTACTTC. Its translation: CASSKIGGSEYEQYF.

This clonotype was seen many times. The V call is TRBV30, the J call TRBJ2-2; TRBD2 might be the D (5 bases). Germline loops: CDR1 GTSNPN, CDR2 SVGIG (reference sequence). This CDR3 comprises 15 residues. Trimming took 0 bases from V and 9 from J, leaving 17 bases between them. The CDR3 spells CAWSVPGIGVWELFF. The CDR3 DNA follows: TGTGCCTGGAGTGTACCGGGGATTGGGGTTTGGGAGCTGTTTTTT.

Only a few counts were recorded for this clonotype. The rearrangement links TRBV2 to TRBJ2-2, with a weak D call TRBD1 (5 bases). This CDR3 comprises 18 residues. CDR1 and CDR2 from the germline V gene are SNHLY and FYNNEI. Trimming shortened V by 6 bases and J by 3 bases, and 23 bases separated the two germline ends. This chain's CDR3 is CASSATGFGFDYTGELFF. The CDR3 nucleotides are TGTGCCAGCAGCGCCACAGGATTCGGTTTCGATTACACCGGGGAGCTGTTTTTT.

At least ten counts were recorded for this clonotype. The V and J genes are TRBV5-1 and TRBJ2-1; unclear D gene. This CDR3 is 17 amino acids long. Germline lookup yields CDR1 SGHRS and CDR2 YFSETQ. Trimming took off 0 bases at V and 3 bases at J, with 16 bases between the two ends. CDR3 in DNA: TGCGCCAGCAGCTTGGACATAGACCTAATTTTCTACAATGAGCAGTTCTTC. It encodes CASSLDIDLIFYNEQFF.

This clonotype occurred many times. This chain links TRBV6-1 with TRBJ2-1, with 7 positions matching TRBD2. In germline, CDR1 is MNHNS, CDR2 SASEGT. This CDR3 has 16 amino acids. J lost 2 bases, V lost 1 base, and 5 bases had no gene match. The CDR3 reads CASSEGGGMTYNEQFF. The CDR3 region has the DNA TGTGCCAGCAGTGAAGGCGGGGGTATGACCTACAATGAGCAGTTCTTC.

The rearrangement joins TRBV30 to TRBJ1-2; D gene uncertain. Germline CDR1 and CDR2: GTSNPN and SVGIG (reference sequence). The CDR3 spans 12 residues. Trimming pared 7 bases from V and 0 bases from J, leaving 9 bases between. The chain's CDR3 is CASGLTNYGYTF. The CDR3 nucleotides are TGTGCCTCGGGCCTCACTAACTATGGCTACACCTTC. The full variable domain, its missing parts supplied by reference TRBV30 and TRBJ1-2, is SQTIHQWPATLVQPVGSPLSLECTVEGTSNPNLYWYRQAAGRGLQLLFYSVGIGQISSEVPQNLSASRPQDRQFILSSKKLLLSDSGFYLCASGLTNYGYTFGSGTRLTVV.

This clonotype was counted many times. V is TRBV5-1 and J is TRBJ2-7; D gene ambiguous. Trimming shortened V by 0 bases and J by 5 bases, and 12 bases separated the two germline ends. The germline V gene encodes CDR1 SGHRS and CDR2 YFSETQ. The CDR3 totals 14 residues. CDR3 in amino acids: CASSLAKIPDEQYF. The DNA of the CDR3 is TGCGCCAGCAGCTTGGCCAAAATTCCCGACGAGCAGTACTTC.

This clonotype was found many times. The chain couples TRBV9 to TRBJ1-4, with D hard to call. Deletions cut 0 bases from V and 5 bases from J, with 20 bases between. This CDR3 is 18 amino acids long. Germline V gene sequence: CDR1 SGDLS, CDR2 YYNGEE. The CDR3 protein is CASSVGIGDMGQNEKLFF. CDR3 nucleotide sequence: TGTGCCAGCAGCGTAGGAATAGGAGACATGGGCCAAAATGAAAAACTGTTTTTT.

The V gene is TRBV6-1, the J gene TRBJ1-2; D gene ambiguous. The V end lost 5 bases, the J end lost 4 bases, and 20 bases lay between the germline ends. From germline, CDR1 is MNHNS and CDR2 SASEGT. The CDR3 runs 16 residues. The CDR3 protein is CASSLLTDSGGYGYTF. The CDR3 DNA reads TGTGCCAGCAGTCTTCTTACGGACTCCGGTGGCTATGGCTACACCTTC.

In regard to this clonotype: This may arise from a read error, as a much more abundant clone is one base away. This sequence joins TRBV20-1 and TRBJ2-7, with 7 bases fitting TRBD2. The CDR3 spans 13 residues. The V gene's germline CDR1 is DFQATT and CDR2 SNEGSKA (reference sequence). V shed 8 bases and J 2 bases; nucleotides not matched to a gene: 9. CDR3 residues: CSRAGWGTYEQYF. The CDR3 bases are TGCAGTCGAGCGGGGTGGGGGACCTACGAGCAGTACTTC.

This clonotype was counted only a few times. The chain joins TRBV7-2 to TRBJ2-7; 7 bases align to TRBD2. CDR1 and CDR2 (germline): SGHTA, FQGNSA. V was clipped by 5 bases and J by 0 bases; unmatched bases: 7. This CDR3 has 15 amino acids. CDR3 nucleotides: TGTGCCAGCAGCCCCGGGACTATGTCCTCCTACGAGCAGTACTTC. Amino acids: CASSPGTMSSYEQYF.

This clonotype came up many times. The chain uses TRBV28 and TRBJ1-2; no firm D call. Germline CDR1 MDHEN, CDR2 SYDVKM. V lost 5 bases, J lost 5 bases, and 9 bases lay in between. The CDR3 has 12 amino acids. CDR3 nucleotide sequence: TGTGCCAGCAGTCTCCAGACGTATGGCTACACCTTC. Its translation: CASSLQTYGYTF.

The chain has TRBV20-1 and TRBJ2-1, with 9 bases identical to TRBD1. The CDR3 is 15 amino acids. CDR1 and CDR2 (germline): DFQATT, SNEGSKA (reference sequence). V shed 6 bases and J 4 bases; nucleotides not matched to a gene: 10. CDR3 residues: CSAPAGTGSYNEQFF. CDR3 DNA sequence: TGCAGTGCCCCGGCCGGGACAGGGAGTTACAATGAGCAGTTCTTC.

The chain combines TRBV10-3 with TRBJ2-2; tentative D call: TRBD1 (6 bases). Germline assignment: CDR1 ENHRY and CDR2 SYGVKD. The V end was cut by 5 bases, the J end by 1 base, with 11 bases between. CDR3 size: 15 residues. The CDR3 here is CAISHGQQNTGELFF. Here the CDR3 DNA reads TGTGCCATCAGTCACGGACAGCAGAACACCGGGGAGCTGTTTTTT.

The chain is built from TRBV29-1 and TRBJ2-2; 7 nucleotides align to TRBD2. Germline loops: CDR1 SQVTM, CDR2 ANQGSEA. V trimming: 4 bases; J trimming: 0 bases; junction bases outside the gene matches: 5. The length of the CDR3 is 15 residues. Here the CDR3 DNA reads TGCAGCGTTGCCGGGACTAAGGCGAACACCGGGGAGCTGTTTTTT. It specifies CSVAGTKANTGELFF.

In its sample, this clonotype was seen a few times. The chain carries TRBV28 and TRBJ2-7; no reliable D call. CDR1 MDHEN and CDR2 SYDVKM come from the germline V gene. This CDR3 is 12 amino acids long. The V and J ends lost 5 bases and 0 bases respectively, with 5 bases between them. CDR3 sequence reads: CASSASSYEQYF. The CDR3, as DNA: TGTGCCAGCAGTGCCAGCTCCTACGAGCAGTACTTC. Full variable domain (rest looked up from reference TRBV28 and TRBJ2-7): DVKVTQSSRYLVKRTGEKVFLECVQDMDHENMFWYRQDPGLGLRLIYFSYDVKMKEKGDIPEGYSVSREKKERFSLILESASTNQTSMYLCASSASSYEQYFGPGTRLTVT.